The sequence of this T cell receptor (beta chain) was determined in a study of blood T cell repertoires in COVID-19. Study-level information: COVID-19 samples collected from the United States, Italy and Spain covered acute and convalescent phases. PBMCs, B-cell-depleted T cells, or T cells provided the cDNA or gDNA that made up the material.

Authors' processing steps: Researchers report that nucleated cell counts were estimated from reference gene primer amplification. TCRdb's table, derived via immunoSEQ multiplex PCR, lists solely in-frame clones and lacks some. D and trimming were read from the DNA, whereas the V and J calls and clone size are those reported in that table. This sample has approximately 150,000 clones, with around 83% found just once. The origin of this receptor is a human donor in a cohort sampled during active COVID-19. The material sequenced was peripheral blood.

The CDR3 is CASSREPLAASYEQYF. The CDR3 nucleotides read TGTGCCAGCAGCCGCGAGCCGCTAGCGGCCTCCTACGAGCAGTACTTC. The chain couples TRBV5-4 to TRBJ2-7; 7 bases map to TRBD2. The V and J ends lost 4 bases and 0 bases, in that order; junction bases with no gene match: 10. The CDR3 spans 16 residues. Per germline, CDR1 SGHNT and CDR2 YYREEE (reference sequence).